This T cell receptor beta chain was captured by sequencing in a study of blood T cell repertoires in COVID-19. About the study: Nucleic acid was either cDNA or gDNA, and it came from T cells, B-cell-depleted T cells, or PBMCs.

Per the authors' pipeline: The authors estimated nucleated cell counts from reference gene primer amplification. Using immunoSEQ multiplex PCR, the repertoire was profiled, and TCRdb retains in-frame clones only, with some absent. That table gives V, J and clone size, and the DNA gave D and trimming. The table shows about 120,000 clones, with over 65% occurring only once. The source is a man aged 55 to 69 with acute or convalescent COVID-19. Sequencing was performed on peripheral blood.

The CDR3: CASSKTGNEQYF. The CDR3 DNA reads TGTGCCAGTAGTAAGACAGGTAACGAGCAGTACTTC. V is TRBV19 and J is TRBJ2-7, with D maybe TRBD1 (6 bases). CDR1 LNHDA and CDR2 SQIVND come from the germline V gene (reference sequence). Trimming pared 4 bases from V and 5 bases from J, leaving 9 bases between. The CDR3 has 12 residues.